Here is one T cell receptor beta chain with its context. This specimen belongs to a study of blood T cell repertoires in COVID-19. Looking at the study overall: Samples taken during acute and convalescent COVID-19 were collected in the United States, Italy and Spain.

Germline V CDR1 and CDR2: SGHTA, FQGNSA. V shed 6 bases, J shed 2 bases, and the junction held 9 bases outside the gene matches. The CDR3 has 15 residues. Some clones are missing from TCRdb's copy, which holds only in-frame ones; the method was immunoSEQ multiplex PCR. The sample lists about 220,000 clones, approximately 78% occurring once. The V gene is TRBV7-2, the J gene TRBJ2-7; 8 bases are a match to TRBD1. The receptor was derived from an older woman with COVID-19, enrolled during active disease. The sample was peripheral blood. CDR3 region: CASSLGDRPAYEQYF. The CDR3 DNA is TGTGCCAGCAGTTTGGGGGACAGGCCCGCCTACGAGCAGTACTTC.